The rows below give T cell receptor beta chains drawn from one sample of a study of shared clonotypes between healthy human individuals. The assay was immunoSEQ multiplex PCR, and TCRdb's table has in-frame clones only and misses some. The sample lists some 500,000 clones, almost 97% seen once, with 0.06% in the top ten. Sequencing was carried out using naive CD4+ T cells sorted from blood. These receptors came from a woman aged 25-40 years in good health. Both conserved end residues are part of each CDR3. The D gene is left open where the match is weak. Expanded clones are given a class, and other clones once, few, many or no size at all.

TRBJ2-7,TRBV6-1,NA,NA,TGTGCCAGCAGTGAAGGGGTCACAGGGAATCTCTACGAGCAGTACTTC,CASSEGVTGNLYEQYF
TRBJ2-1,TRBV5-6,once,TRBD1,TGTGCCAGCAGACGGACAGGGAAAGCCGATGAGCAGTTCTTC,CASRRTGKADEQFF
TRBJ2-4,TRBV30,NA,NA,TGTGCCTGGAGTGTCGGTTGGGGAGCCAAAAACATTCAGTACTTC,CAWSVGWGAKNIQYF
TRBJ2-7,TRBV6-4,NA,NA,TGTGCCAGTTCCTGGGCGGCGAACTACGAGCAGTACTTC,CASSWAANYEQYF
TRBJ2-7,TRBV11-2,few,TRBD1,TGTGCCAGCAGCTTCGCCAACAGGGGGCCCGACGAGCAGTACTTC,CASSFANRGPDEQYF
TRBJ2-2,TRBV29-1,NA,TRBD1,TGCAGCGTTGGGGGACAGCAGAACACCGGGGAGCTGTTTTTT,CSVGGQQNTGELFF
TRBJ2-3,TRBV5-1,NA,TRBD2,TGCGCCAGCAGGCCCGGGACTAGCGGCACAGATACGCAGTATTTT,CASRPGTSGTDTQYF
TRBJ2-7,TRBV5-4,NA,TRBD2,TGTGCCAGCAGCGCCTATCTAGCGGGCATCCCGTACGAGCAGTACTTC,CASSAYLAGIPYEQYF
TRBJ2-7,TRBV30,NA,NA,TGTGCCTGGACTGACCGGAGCTCCTACGAGCAGTACTTC,CAWTDRSSYEQYF
TRBJ2-7,TRBV18,NA,NA,TGTGCCAGCTCACTACGGAGGGGTGACGAGCAGTACTTC,CASSLRRGDEQYF
TRBJ2-7,TRBV27,NA,TRBD2,TGTGCCAGCAGTTCCCTTTGGACTAGCGGGAGTAACTACGAGCAGTACTTC,CASSSLWTSGSNYEQYF
TRBJ1-1,TRBV5-1,NA,NA,TGCGCCAGCAGCTTTCAAGGGGCCTCGAACACTGAAGCTTTCTTT,CASSFQGASNTEAFF
TRBJ1-2,TRBV7-9,once,TRBD1,TGTGCCAGCACACAGGGGGCTCTAAACCTAAACTATGGCTACACCTTC,CASTQGALNLNYGYTF
TRBJ1-3,TRBV5-1,NA,NA,TGCGCCAGCAGCTCCAAGCGCGGTCTCATCGGAAACACCATATATTTT,CASSSKRGLIGNTIYF
TRBJ2-6,TRBV15,NA,TRBD1,TGTGCCACCAGCCTGAGACAGGGACGATACGTCCTGACTTTC,CATSLRQGRYVLTF
TRBJ2-2,TRBV2,once,NA,TGTGCCAGCAGTGAAGCCGTGGAGCTGTTTTTT,CASSEAVELFF
TRBJ2-7,TRBV5-1,NA,TRBD2,TGCGCCAGCAGCTTGGATAGGGCTAGCGGTAACCTCGCCTACGAGCAGTACTTC,CASSLDRASGNLAYEQYF
TRBJ1-1,TRBV5-1,NA,TRBD1,TGCGCCAGCAGCTTGGGACAGGGAGTGAGGACTGAAGCTTTCTTT,CASSLGQGVRTEAFF
TRBJ1-4,TRBV25-1,NA,NA,TGTGCCAGCAGTGAGGTCAGAAAACTGTTTTTT,CASSEVRKLFF
TRBJ1-5,TRBV28,NA,TRBD1,TGTGCCAGCAGTCCCCCTTCGACAGGGGGTGGGAGTCAGCCCCAGCATTTT,CASSPPSTGGGSQPQHF
TRBJ2-7,TRBV5-1,NA,NA,TGCGCCAGCAGCGCGGGGACTGAAACCTACGAGCAGTACTTC,CASSAGTETYEQYF
TRBJ2-7,TRBV28,NA,TRBD2,TGTGCCAGCTACCAGACTAGCGGACACTACGAGCAGTACTTC,CASYQTSGHYEQYF
TRBJ1-5,TRBV21-1,NA,NA,TGTGCCAGCAGCAAGAAGGACAGCGAAAATCAGCCCCAGCATTTT,CASSKKDSENQPQHF
TRBJ2-3,TRBV5-1,NA,NA,TGCGCCAGCTGCCCGCAGGGCACAGATACGCAGTATTTT,CASCPQGTDTQYF
TRBJ2-3,TRBV9,NA,NA,TGTGCCAGCAGCGTAGGTGCGAGGGATAGCACAGATACGCAGTATTTT,CASSVGARDSTDTQYF
TRBJ1-5,TRBV19,NA,NA,TGTGCCAGTAGTATGTCCAGGGTCAATCAGCCCCAGCATTTT,CASSMSRVNQPQHF
TRBJ2-7,TRBV2,NA,TRBD2,TGTGCCAGCAGTGAAAACGGCGGGAGGGCCATGGTCGAGCAGTACTTC,CASSENGGRAMVEQYF
TRBJ2-7,TRBV7-6,NA,TRBD2,TGTGCCAGCAGCTTAATGTCTATGGCTAGCGGGATATACGAGCAGTACTTC,CASSLMSMASGIYEQYF
TRBJ2-1,TRBV4-1,NA,NA,TGCGCCAGCAGCCAAGAGGGACACAGATCCAGCATAGCGGACAATGAGCAGTTCTTC,CASSQEGHRSSIADNEQFF
TRBJ1-4,TRBV5-1,NA,NA,TGCGCCAGCAGCTTGGCGGTGCAGGAGGAAAAACTGTTTTTT,CASSLAVQEEKLFF
TRBJ2-3,TRBV19,NA,NA,TGTGCCAGTAGTATCCCTAGCACAGATACGCAGTATTTT,CASSIPSTDTQYF
TRBJ1-2,TRBV28,NA,NA,TGTGCCAGCAGTTTAGCCCCGACGGTCTATGGCTACACCTTC,CASSLAPTVYGYTF
TRBJ2-2,TRBV19,NA,NA,TGTGCCAGTACCCCTGCGAGGGATCGAATGGCCGGGGAGCTGTTTTTT,CASTPARDRMAGELFF
TRBJ2-7,TRBV4-2,NA,NA,TGTGCCAGCAGCCAAAGGGGGGGATCCTACGAGCAGTACTTC,CASSQRGGSYEQYF
TRBJ1-3,TRBV28,NA,NA,TGTGCCAGCAGGCTCAGGGACATCCCGCTAAACACCATATATTTT,CASRLRDIPLNTIYF
TRBJ1-1,TRBV5-1,NA,NA,TGCGCCAGCAGCTTGGCCAGCGGGAGATGGTTGAACACTGAAGCTTTCTTT,CASSLASGRWLNTEAFF
TRBJ2-7,TRBV18,NA,NA,TGTGCCAGCTCACATTCCCAGGGTCGTCACTACGAGCAGTACTTC,CASSHSQGRHYEQYF
TRBJ1-5,TRBV19,NA,TRBD1,TGTGCCAGTAGTACCCATTTCGAAGGACAGGGATACGGCTATCAGCCCCAGCATTTT,CASSTHFEGQGYGYQPQHF
TRBJ2-7,TRBV29-1,NA,TRBD1,TGCAGCGTTGGACAGGGGGCCTACGAGCAGTACTTC,CSVGQGAYEQYF
TRBJ2-5,TRBV9,NA,NA,TGTGCCAGCAGCGTCAAGGGATACCAAGAGACCCAGTACTTC,CASSVKGYQETQYF
TRBJ2-3,TRBV19,NA,TRBD1,TGTGCCAGTAGTACCTTATCCGGCGGACAGGGAAGCACAGATACGCAGTATTTT,CASSTLSGGQGSTDTQYF
TRBJ2-1,TRBV5-1,NA,TRBD2,TGCGCCAGCAGCACCCTGGCGGGAGGGCCGTTAAATGAGCAGTTCTTC,CASSTLAGGPLNEQFF
TRBJ1-1,TRBV5-5,NA,NA,TGTGCCAGCAGCGGGGGGACCGAGCTTGAAGCTTTCTTT,CASSGGTELEAFF
TRBJ2-7,TRBV5-1,once,TRBD2,TGCGCCAGCAGCATCCTCACTAGCGGGAACTCCTACGAGCAGTACTTC,CASSILTSGNSYEQYF
TRBJ2-7,TRBV7-2,NA,NA,TGTGCCAGCAGCTTATCGACGGTGAGCTCCTACGAGCAGTACTTC,CASSLSTVSSYEQYF
TRBJ1-1,TRBV7-9,NA,NA,TGTGCCAGCAGCCTGACGGGGCCGGAAGCTTTCTTT,CASSLTGPEAFF
TRBJ2-7,TRBV2,NA,NA,TGTGCCAGCAGTGAATCCGGGACCTCCTACGAGCAGTACTTC,CASSESGTSYEQYF
TRBJ2-6,TRBV9,NA,NA,TGTGCCAGCAGCGTAGGCTCCTCGGGGGCTGGGGCCAACGTCCTGACTTTC,CASSVGSSGAGANVLTF
TRBJ2-7,TRBV30,once,TRBD2,TGTGCCTGGAGTGCCGGACTAGCGGCGAATAACGAGCAGTACTTC,CAWSAGLAANNEQYF
TRBJ1-5,TRBV4-2,NA,TRBD1,TGTGCCAGCAGCCCCGGGACAGGGCACAATCAGCCCCAGCATTTT,CASSPGTGHNQPQHF
TRBJ2-7,TRBV6-5,NA,NA,TGTGCCAGCAGGTATGGGACGGTTGGTTCCAACGAGCAGTACTTC,CASRYGTVGSNEQYF
TRBJ2-7,TRBV6-1,once,NA,TGTGCCAGCAGTGAAAACTTGAGGGCGTCCTACGAGCAGTACTTC,CASSENLRASYEQYF
TRBJ1-2,TRBV18,few,TRBD1,TGTGCCAGCTCACTGGACAGGGGGCTGGGCTACACCTTC,CASSLDRGLGYTF
TRBJ2-7,TRBV18,NA,TRBD2,TGTGCCAGCTCTCGGCTAGCGGATTCCTACGAGCAGTACTTC,CASSRLADSYEQYF
TRBJ2-6,TRBV19,NA,NA,TGTGCCAGTAGTGGTGCGGCAGGGGTCCTTGGCTCTGGGGCCAACGTCCTGACTTTC,CASSGAAGVLGSGANVLTF